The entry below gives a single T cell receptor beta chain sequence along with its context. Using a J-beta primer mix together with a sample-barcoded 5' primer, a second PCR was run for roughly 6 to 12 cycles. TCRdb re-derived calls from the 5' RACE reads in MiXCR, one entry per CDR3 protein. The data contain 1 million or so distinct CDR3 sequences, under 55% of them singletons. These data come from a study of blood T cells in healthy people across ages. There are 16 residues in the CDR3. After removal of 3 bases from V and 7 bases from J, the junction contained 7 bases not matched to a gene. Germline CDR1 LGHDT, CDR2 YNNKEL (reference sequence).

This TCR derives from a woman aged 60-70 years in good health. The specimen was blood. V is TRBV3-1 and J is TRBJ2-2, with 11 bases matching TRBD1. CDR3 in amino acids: CASSHGQGARSGELFF. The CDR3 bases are TGTGCCAGCAGCCATGGACAGGGGGCGCGTAGCGGGGAGCTGTTTTTT.